Given below is one T cell receptor beta chain in context. This entry comes from a study of Ad26.COV2.S vaccination and SARS-CoV-2 variants. Measured with immunoSEQ multiplex PCR; TCRdb has only the in-frame clones, and not every one. There are about 350,000 clones in the sample; 92% occur only once, and 3% to 4% lies in the top ten. The sample in question was peripheral blood, obtained after recovery from COVID-19. The receptor was isolated from a human donor who had recovered from COVID-19.

CDR3 region: CASSLGKGAFF. CDR3 DNA sequence: TGTGCCAGCAGCTTAGGGAAAGGAGCTTTCTTT. This chain links TRBV7-9 with TRBJ1-1; D uncertain. Per the germline V gene, CDR1 is SEHNR and CDR2 is FQNEAQ (reference sequence). The CDR3 is 11 amino acids. Trimming removed 1 base at V and 10 bases at J, with 7 bases between.